These T cell receptor beta chains were read from a single sample in a study of T-cell memory formation after mild COVID-19. TCRdb re-called the 5' RACE reads through MiXCR, storing one row per CDR3 protein. The sample has around 310,000 distinct CDR3 sequences; about 15% are singletons. The material sequenced was PBMCs or a T cell subset sorted from them (not recorded which). The receptors stem from a man aged 18 to 35 who had mild COVID-19 (a few samples of this study predate the infection). Cell type and time point are not known. The CDR3 runs from the conserved cysteine through the conserved F or W. The D gene is left open where the match is weak. Not all rows give a size; the values are once, few, many and, for expanded clones, a class.

J: TRBJ1-4
D: .
V: TRBV18
size: .
DNA: TGTGCCAGCTCACCACGTACAGGGTCAACTAATGAAAAACTGTTTTTT
CDR3: CASSPRTGSTNEKLFF

J: TRBJ2-3
D: .
V: TRBV27
size: few
DNA: TGTGCCGAACCGGGCCGGCCCGATACGCAGTATTTT
CDR3: CAEPGRPDTQYF

J: TRBJ2-1
D: TRBD1
V: TRBV3-1
size: .
DNA: TGTGCCAGCAGCCAGATAATGGACAGGGTAAATGAGCAGTTCTTC
CDR3: CASSQIMDRVNEQFF

J: TRBJ2-7
D: TRBD1
V: TRBV3-1
size: many
DNA: TGTGCCAGCAGCCCCCCCGGGACAGTCACCTACGAGCAGTACTTC
CDR3: CASSPPGTVTYEQYF

J: TRBJ2-5
D: TRBD2
V: TRBV5-4
size: .
DNA: TGTGCCAGCAGCTTGGCCGGTGGTAGCGGGGGTGGGGAGACCCAGTACTTC
CDR3: CASSLAGGSGGGETQYF

J: TRBJ2-2
D: .
V: TRBV11-2
size: .
DNA: TGTGCCAGCAGCTTAGGGGCGGGGCCCGGGGAGCTGTTTTTT
CDR3: CASSLGAGPGELFF

J: TRBJ2-1
D: .
V: TRBV6-5
size: .
DNA: TGTGCCAGCACAGCAGGCCCCTCCGATGAGCAGTTCTTC
CDR3: CASTAGPSDEQFF

J: TRBJ2-1
D: TRBD2
V: TRBV7-2
size: few
DNA: TGTGCCAGCAGCACACGGACTAGCGGGGGTATGAGCGATGAGCAGTTCTTC
CDR3: CASSTRTSGGMSDEQFF

J: TRBJ2-6
D: .
V: TRBV5-1
size: .
DNA: TGCGCCAGCACCTCCGGGGTCTCTGGGGCCAACGTCCTGACTTTC
CDR3: CASTSGVSGANVLTF

J: TRBJ1-2
D: .
V: TRBV11-2
size: .
DNA: TGTGCCAGCAGCGTAGGAGTTAACTATGGCTACACCTTC
CDR3: CASSVGVNYGYTF

J: TRBJ2-3
D: .
V: TRBV7-2
size: .
DNA: TGTGCCAGCAGCTCGGGACCCCCGGGAGATACGCAGTATTTT
CDR3: CASSSGPPGDTQYF

J: TRBJ2-6
D: .
V: TRBV30
size: .
DNA: TGTGCCTTTGAACCCGACTCTGGGGCCAACGTCCTGACTTTC
CDR3: CAFEPDSGANVLTF

J: TRBJ2-1
D: .
V: TRBV20-1
size: .
DNA: TGCAGTGCAAAAAGGGTGGGCTACAATGAGCAGTTCTTC
CDR3: CSAKRVGYNEQFF

J: TRBJ2-1
D: .
V: TRBV7-2
size: .
DNA: TGTGCCAGCAGCTCAGTCCAGGGGACTGAGCAGTTCTTC
CDR3: CASSSVQGTEQFF

J: TRBJ1-1
D: .
V: TRBV11-2
size: few
DNA: TGTGCCAGCAGCAACCCAGGGGTTGACAACACTGAAGCTTTCTTT
CDR3: CASSNPGVDNTEAFF

J: TRBJ2-7
D: TRBD1
V: TRBV12-5
size: .
DNA: TGTGCTAGTGGTTTGCCAACCCACAGGGGACGGTACGAGCAGTACTTC
CDR3: CASGLPTHRGRYEQYF

J: TRBJ2-1
D: .
V: TRBV7-2
size: few
DNA: TGTGCCAGCCTCCAGGGGGGGGGCAATGAGCAGTTCTTC
CDR3: CASLQGGGNEQFF

J: TRBJ2-1
D: TRBD2
V: TRBV2
size: .
DNA: TGTGCCAGCAGTGAGGGGACTAGCGGCAATGAGCAGTTCTTC
CDR3: CASSEGTSGNEQFF

J: TRBJ1-6
D: TRBD1
V: TRBV24-1
size: few
DNA: TGTGCCACCAGTGATTTGCGGACAGGTGATTCACCCCTCCACTTT
CDR3: CATSDLRTGDSPLHF

J: TRBJ2-3
D: .
V: TRBV28
size: few
DNA: TGTGCCAGCAGTCAACGGTTATCTTCCACGGATACGCAGTATTTT
CDR3: CASSQRLSSTDTQYF

J: TRBJ2-2
D: .
V: TRBV11-3
size: .
DNA: TGTGCCAGCAGCTTAGAGGCTACGCCAGGGGCCGGGGAGCTGTTTTTT
CDR3: CASSLEATPGAGELFF

J: TRBJ2-1
D: TRBD2
V: TRBV5-1
size: many
DNA: TGCGCCAGCAGCTTGGCCATAGCGGGGGGGAGAAGTAATGAGCAGTTCTTC
CDR3: CASSLAIAGGRSNEQFF

J: TRBJ2-2
D: .
V: TRBV7-2
size: few
DNA: TGTGCCAGCTCGGACATCCCCACCGGGGAGCTGTTTTTT
CDR3: CASSDIPTGELFF

J: TRBJ2-7
D: TRBD2
V: TRBV4-3
size: few
DNA: TGCGCCAGCAGCCAAGAGCGGGGGGGACGTTTTGGGAACGAGCAGTACTTC
CDR3: CASSQERGGRFGNEQYF

J: TRBJ2-5
D: .
V: TRBV29-1
size: .
DNA: TGCAGCGTGGGGGAGGGGGCGCCAGTCCAAGAGACCCAGTACTTC
CDR3: CSVGEGAPVQETQYF

J: TRBJ1-5
D: .
V: TRBV12-3/TRBV12-4
size: few
DNA: TGTGCCAGCAGCTTGGACGGTTATCAGCCCCAGCATTTT
CDR3: CASSLDGYQPQHF

J: TRBJ2-3
D: TRBD1
V: TRBV20-1
size: medium-sized
DNA: TGCAGTGCTCCCGACAGGGGACTGGATACGCAGTATTTT
CDR3: CSAPDRGLDTQYF

J: TRBJ2-1
D: .
V: TRBV6-1
size: .
DNA: TGTGCCAGCAGTGATCGGGGTTCCTACAATGAGCAGTTCTTC
CDR3: CASSDRGSYNEQFF

J: TRBJ2-3
D: TRBD2
V: TRBV5-5
size: many
DNA: TGTGCCAGCAGTTTAGCGGGGGGTACCGGCACAGATACGCAGTATTTT
CDR3: CASSLAGGTGTDTQYF

J: TRBJ1-5
D: .
V: TRBV7-2
size: .
DNA: TGTGCCAGCAGCTTCGAGACAGGAGGCAGCAATCAGCCCCAGCATTTT
CDR3: CASSFETGGSNQPQHF

J: TRBJ1-2
D: .
V: TRBV19
size: .
DNA: TGTGCCAGTAGTACCGATTTGACAGTCTCTAGTGGCTACACCTTC
CDR3: CASSTDLTVSSGYTF

J: TRBJ2-1
D: .
V: TRBV9
size: few
DNA: TGTGCCAGCAGCGTAGAAGGTTTCGGCGACAATGAGCAGTTCTTC
CDR3: CASSVEGFGDNEQFF

J: TRBJ1-3
D: .
V: TRBV11-2
size: few
DNA: TGTGCCAGCAGCCGGACCGGGACCTCGATGGGAAACACCATATATTTT
CDR3: CASSRTGTSMGNTIYF

J: TRBJ1-6
D: TRBD1
V: TRBV20-1
size: few
DNA: TGCAGTGCCCAGGGACAGAGTAATTCACCCCTCCACTTT
CDR3: CSAQGQSNSPLHF

J: TRBJ1-1
D: TRBD1
V: TRBV12-3/TRBV12-4
size: few
DNA: TGTGCCAGCAGTTGGGGACAGGGCGGTGAAGCTTTCTTT
CDR3: CASSWGQGGEAFF

J: TRBJ2-5
D: TRBD2
V: TRBV11-1
size: few
DNA: TGTGCCAGCAGCGTGGCGGCTAGCGGGGGGGAAGAGACCCAGTACTTC
CDR3: CASSVAASGGEETQYF

J: TRBJ2-2
D: TRBD2
V: TRBV29-1
size: many
DNA: TGCAGCGTTGAAGCTAGCGGGGGGACGAACACCGGGGAGCTGTTTTTT
CDR3: CSVEASGGTNTGELFF

J: TRBJ2-1
D: TRBD2
V: TRBV7-9
size: .
DNA: TGTGCCAGCAGCGGATGGGCTAGCGGGGGGTACAATGAGCAGTTCTTC
CDR3: CASSGWASGGYNEQFF

J: TRBJ2-3
D: TRBD2
V: TRBV7-3
size: .
DNA: TGTGCCAGCAGCTTATCAGTGGGACTAGCGGGGGAAACAGATACGCAGTATTTT
CDR3: CASSLSVGLAGETDTQYF

J: TRBJ2-4
D: .
V: TRBV18
size: .
DNA: TGTGCCAGCTCACCAAGTTTCGGGGAAGGACAGTACTTC
CDR3: CASSPSFGEGQYF

J: TRBJ2-7
D: .
V: TRBV27
size: .
DNA: TGTGCCAGCAGCAAATTACCGGGACACCTTTCCTACGAGCAGTACTTC
CDR3: CASSKLPGHLSYEQYF

J: TRBJ2-3
D: .
V: TRBV6-4
size: few
DNA: TGTGCCAGCAGTGACTCGGGTTCCAGCACAGATACGCAGTATTTT
CDR3: CASSDSGSSTDTQYF

J: TRBJ2-7
D: .
V: TRBV12-3/TRBV12-4
size: .
DNA: TGTGCCAGCAGCGGCGGCCACCTCGAGCAGTACTTC
CDR3: CASSGGHLEQYF

J: TRBJ2-3
D: TRBD1
V: TRBV5-1
size: many
DNA: TGCGCCAGCAGCTTCCGGGACAGGGGAGGAGATACGCAGTATTTT
CDR3: CASSFRDRGGDTQYF

J: TRBJ2-5
D: TRBD2
V: TRBV7-7
size: many
DNA: TGTGCCAGCAGCTTTGGAAGCGGGGGAAGTGGAGAGACCCAGTACTTC
CDR3: CASSFGSGGSGETQYF

J: TRBJ1-6
D: .
V: TRBV12-3/TRBV12-4
size: .
DNA: TGTGCCAGCAGTTTAAGAGGAGCCAACAGGGATTCACCCCTCCACTTT
CDR3: CASSLRGANRDSPLHF

J: TRBJ2-1
D: .
V: TRBV21-1
size: once
DNA: TGTGCCAGCAGCAAAGGAAGAGGGCTCCTATACAATGAGCAGTTCTTC
CDR3: CASSKGRGLLYNEQFF

J: TRBJ2-2
D: TRBD2
V: TRBV7-9
size: few
DNA: TGTGCCAGCAGCCGCGGACGCGTGGGGGGGACCGGGGAGCTGTTTTTT
CDR3: CASSRGRVGGTGELFF

J: TRBJ2-3
D: .
V: TRBV4-1
size: .
DNA: TGCGCCAGCAGCCAAGAAATGGCCCATAGCACAGATACGCAGTATTTT
CDR3: CASSQEMAHSTDTQYF

J: TRBJ2-7
D: TRBD1
V: TRBV5-1
size: many
DNA: TGCGCCAGCAGCTTGACCGGGGGACAGGGGAACGAGCAGTACTTC
CDR3: CASSLTGGQGNEQYF

J: TRBJ2-1
D: TRBD2
V: TRBV9
size: .
DNA: TGTGCCAGCAGCGCCGGCTCGGGGGGGCCTGGTGAGCAGTTCTTC
CDR3: CASSAGSGGPGEQFF

J: TRBJ2-1
D: .
V: TRBV2
size: .
DNA: TGTGCCAGCAGTGACTATGACCCGGGTTCAAGTCAGTTCTTC
CDR3: CASSDYDPGSSQFF

J: TRBJ2-2
D: TRBD2
V: TRBV20-1
size: .
DNA: TGCAGTGCTAGGGTTGCGGGGGGGCGTACCGGGGAGCTGTTTTTT
CDR3: CSARVAGGRTGELFF

J: TRBJ2-5
D: TRBD2
V: TRBV7-2
size: few
DNA: TGTGCCAGCAGCTTAGGGGCGGGACTACAAGAGACCCAGTACTTC
CDR3: CASSLGAGLQETQYF